This TCR beta chain comes out of a study of blood T cell repertoires in COVID-19. For the study at large: Nucleic acid was either cDNA or gDNA, and it came from T cells, B-cell-depleted T cells, or PBMCs.

The assay was immunoSEQ multiplex PCR, and TCRdb's table has in-frame clones only and misses some. The data hold 400,000 to 500,000 clones, with 86% observed a single time. V lost 0 bases and J 4 bases, leaving 8 bases between the germline ends. The germline gives CDR1 KGHSH, CDR2 LQKENI. The CDR3 extends over 14 amino acids. The receptor was derived from a woman in her 30s with active or convalescent COVID-19. Material for sequencing was peripheral blood. The V gene is TRBV18, the J gene TRBJ2-3, with a tentative D call TRBD2 (5 bases). CDR3 sequence (DNA): TGTGCCAGCTCACCACCCGGCGGGCCAGATACGCAGTATTTT. Amino acid sequence: CASSPPGGPDTQYF.